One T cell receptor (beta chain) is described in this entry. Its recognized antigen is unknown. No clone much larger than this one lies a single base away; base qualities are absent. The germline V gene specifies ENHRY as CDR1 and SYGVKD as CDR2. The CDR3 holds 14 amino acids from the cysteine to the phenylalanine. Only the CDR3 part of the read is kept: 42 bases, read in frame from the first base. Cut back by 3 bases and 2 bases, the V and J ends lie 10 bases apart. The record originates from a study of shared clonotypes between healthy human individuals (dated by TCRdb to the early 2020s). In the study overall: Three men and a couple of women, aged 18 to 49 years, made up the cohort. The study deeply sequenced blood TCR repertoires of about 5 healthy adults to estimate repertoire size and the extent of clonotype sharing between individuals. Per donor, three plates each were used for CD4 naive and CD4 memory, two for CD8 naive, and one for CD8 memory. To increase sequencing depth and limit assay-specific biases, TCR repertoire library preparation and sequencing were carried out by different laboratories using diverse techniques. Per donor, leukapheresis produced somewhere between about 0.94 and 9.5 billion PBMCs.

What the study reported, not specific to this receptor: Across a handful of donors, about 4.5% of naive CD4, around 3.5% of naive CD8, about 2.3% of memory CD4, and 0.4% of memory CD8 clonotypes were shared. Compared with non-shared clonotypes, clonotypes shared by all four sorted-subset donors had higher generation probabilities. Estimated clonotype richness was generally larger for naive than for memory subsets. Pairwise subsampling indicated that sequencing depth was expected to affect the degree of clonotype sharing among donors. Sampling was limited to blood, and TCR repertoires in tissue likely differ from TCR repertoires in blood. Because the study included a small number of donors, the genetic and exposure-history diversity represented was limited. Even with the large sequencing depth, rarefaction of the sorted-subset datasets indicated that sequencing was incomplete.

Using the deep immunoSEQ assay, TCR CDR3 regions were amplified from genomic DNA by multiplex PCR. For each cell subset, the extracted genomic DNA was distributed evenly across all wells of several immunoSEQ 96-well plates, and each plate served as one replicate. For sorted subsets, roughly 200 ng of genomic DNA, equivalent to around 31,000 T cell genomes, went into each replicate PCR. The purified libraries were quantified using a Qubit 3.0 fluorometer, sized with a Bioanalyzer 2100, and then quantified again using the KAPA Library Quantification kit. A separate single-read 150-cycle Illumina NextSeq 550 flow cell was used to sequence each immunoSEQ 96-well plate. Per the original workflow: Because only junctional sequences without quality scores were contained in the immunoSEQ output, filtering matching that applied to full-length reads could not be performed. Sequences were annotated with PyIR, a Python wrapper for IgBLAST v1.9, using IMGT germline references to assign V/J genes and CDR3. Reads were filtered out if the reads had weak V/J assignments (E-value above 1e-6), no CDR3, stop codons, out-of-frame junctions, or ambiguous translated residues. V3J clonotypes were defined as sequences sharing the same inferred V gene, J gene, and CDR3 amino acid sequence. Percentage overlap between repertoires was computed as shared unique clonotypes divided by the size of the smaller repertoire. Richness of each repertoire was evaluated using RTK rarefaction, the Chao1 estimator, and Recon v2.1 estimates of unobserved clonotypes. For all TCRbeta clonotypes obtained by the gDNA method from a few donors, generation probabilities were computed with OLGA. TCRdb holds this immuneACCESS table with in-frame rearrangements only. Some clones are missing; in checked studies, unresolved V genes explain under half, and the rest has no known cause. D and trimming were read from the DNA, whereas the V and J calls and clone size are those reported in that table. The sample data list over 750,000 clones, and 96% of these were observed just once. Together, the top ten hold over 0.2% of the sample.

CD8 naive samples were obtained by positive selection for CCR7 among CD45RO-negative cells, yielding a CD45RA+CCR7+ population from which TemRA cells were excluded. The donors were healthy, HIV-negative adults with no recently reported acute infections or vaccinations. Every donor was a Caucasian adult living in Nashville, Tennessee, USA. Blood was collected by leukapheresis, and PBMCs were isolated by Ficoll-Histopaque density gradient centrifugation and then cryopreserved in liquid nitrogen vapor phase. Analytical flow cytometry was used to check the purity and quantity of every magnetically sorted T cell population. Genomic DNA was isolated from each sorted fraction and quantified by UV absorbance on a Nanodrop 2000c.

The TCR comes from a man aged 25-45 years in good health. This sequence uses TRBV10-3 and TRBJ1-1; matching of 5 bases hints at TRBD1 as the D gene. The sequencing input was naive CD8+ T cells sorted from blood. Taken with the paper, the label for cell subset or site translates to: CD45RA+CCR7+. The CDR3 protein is CAISDNTGNTEAFF. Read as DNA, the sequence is TGTGCCATCAGTGATAACACAGGTAACACTGAAGCTTTCTTT.